Listed below are T cell receptor beta chains from one sample, sequenced in a study of cytomegalovirus exposure and HLA in healthy donors. Libraries were prepared by immunoSEQ multiplex PCR; TCRdb keeps only in-frame clonotypes and omits some of them. The sample's table shows approximately 140,000 clones. Source material: PBMCs. The source of these receptors is a woman in her forties or fifties in good health and CMV-seronegative. Each CDR3 is given with its conserved first and last residue. A D gene is named only where the DNA matches it firmly.

j_call,v_call,d_call,cdr3_nt,cdr3_aa
TRBJ1-2,TRBV7-2,.,TGTGCCAGCAGCTCGACAGAGCTCTATGGCTACACCTTC,CASSSTELYGYTF
TRBJ2-7,TRBV27,TRBD2,TGTGCCACCCAGGGATTAGCGGGTCCCTACGAGCAGTACTTC,CATQGLAGPYEQYF
TRBJ2-5,TRBV5-6,.,TGTGCCAGCAGCTTGGGACAGGCGCAAGAGACCCAGTACTTC,CASSLGQAQETQYF
TRBJ2-1,TRBV9,TRBD2,TGTGCCAGCAGCGCGCGGACTAGCGGGGGGGCCAGTGAGCAGTTCTTC,CASSARTSGGASEQFF
TRBJ2-5,TRBV18,TRBD2,TGTGCCAGCTCACCAGGGAGGGGCTCAGCCGAGACCCAGTACTTC,CASSPGRGSAETQYF
TRBJ2-3,TRBV5-5,.,TGTGCCAGCAGCTTGGCCGTTGGCACAGATACGCAGTATTTT,CASSLAVGTDTQYF
TRBJ2-7,TRBV11-3,TRBD2,TGTGCCAGCAGCTTAGAAGGGGAGGGCGAGCAGTACTTC,CASSLEGEGEQYF
TRBJ2-7,TRBV5-1,TRBD1,TGCGCCAGCAGCTTGGGCAGGGGGCGGGAAGAGCAGTACTTC,CASSLGRGREEQYF
TRBJ2-7,TRBV7-3,TRBD2,TGTGCCAGCAGCCCAGCGGGGAGCTCCTACGAGCAGTACTTC,CASSPAGSSYEQYF
TRBJ2-7,TRBV28,TRBD2,TGTGCCAGCAGTTTATGGACTAGCGGAACCTACGAGCAGTACTTC,CASSLWTSGTYEQYF
TRBJ1-2,TRBV5-1,.,TGCGCCAGCAGCTTGTCGGGACGGGAGGATGGCTACACCTTC,CASSLSGREDGYTF
TRBJ1-5,TRBV5-1,.,TGCGCCAGCAGTGACGCGACCGGCGGGCCCCAGCATTTT,CASSDATGGPQHF
TRBJ1-5,TRBV28,.,TGTGCCAGCACCGGGAGCAATCAGCCCCAGCATTTT,CASTGSNQPQHF
TRBJ2-5,TRBV4-2,TRBD2,TGTGCCAGCAGCCAGACCTCCGGGACTAGCGTCGTAGAGACCCAGTACTTC,CASSQTSGTSVVETQYF